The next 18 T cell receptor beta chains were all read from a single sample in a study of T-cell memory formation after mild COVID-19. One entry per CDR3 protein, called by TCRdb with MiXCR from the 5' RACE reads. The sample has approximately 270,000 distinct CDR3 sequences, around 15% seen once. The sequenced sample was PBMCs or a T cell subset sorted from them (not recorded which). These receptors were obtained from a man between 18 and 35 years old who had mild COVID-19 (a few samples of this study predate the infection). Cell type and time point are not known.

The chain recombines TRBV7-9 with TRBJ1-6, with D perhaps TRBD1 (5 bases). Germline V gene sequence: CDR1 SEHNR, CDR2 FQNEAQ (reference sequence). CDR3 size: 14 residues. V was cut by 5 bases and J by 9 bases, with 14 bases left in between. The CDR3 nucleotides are TGTGCCAGCAGCCCCGGGACGAGCGGTTCACCCCTCCACTTT. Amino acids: CASSPGTSGSPLHF.

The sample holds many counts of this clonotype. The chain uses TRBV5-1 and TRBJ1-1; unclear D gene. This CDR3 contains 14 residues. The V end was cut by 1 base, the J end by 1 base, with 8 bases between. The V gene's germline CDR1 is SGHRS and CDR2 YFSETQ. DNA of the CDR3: TGCGCCAGCAGCTTGAGGCCGGAGAACACTGAAGCTTTCTTT. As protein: CASSLRPENTEAFF. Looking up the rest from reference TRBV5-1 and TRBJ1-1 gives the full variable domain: KAGVTQTPRYLIKTRGQQVTLSCSPISGHRSVSWYQQTPGQGLQFLFEYFSETQRNKGNFPGRFSGRQFSNSRSEMNVSTLELGDSALYLCASSLRPENTEAFFGQGTRLTVV.

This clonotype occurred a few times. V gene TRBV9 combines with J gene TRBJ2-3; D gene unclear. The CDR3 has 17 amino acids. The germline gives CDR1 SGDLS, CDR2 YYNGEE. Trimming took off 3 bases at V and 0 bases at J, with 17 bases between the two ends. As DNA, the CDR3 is TGTGCCAGCAGCGGAAAGCGTAGCTTCCCTAGCACAGATACGCAGTATTTT. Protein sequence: CASSGKRSFPSTDTQYF.

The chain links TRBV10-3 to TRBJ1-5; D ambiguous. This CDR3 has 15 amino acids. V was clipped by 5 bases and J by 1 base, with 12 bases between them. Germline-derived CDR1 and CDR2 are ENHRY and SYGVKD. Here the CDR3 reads CAISRTGPSNQPQHF. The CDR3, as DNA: TGTGCCATCAGTCGGACGGGCCCGAGCAATCAGCCCCAGCATTTT.

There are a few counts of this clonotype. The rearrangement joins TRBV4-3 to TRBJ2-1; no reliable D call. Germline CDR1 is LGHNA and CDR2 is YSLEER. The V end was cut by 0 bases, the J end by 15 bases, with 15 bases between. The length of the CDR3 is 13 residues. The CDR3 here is CASSQDPVGIPFF. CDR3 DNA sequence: TGCGCCAGCAGCCAAGATCCGGTGGGGATACCGTTCTTC.

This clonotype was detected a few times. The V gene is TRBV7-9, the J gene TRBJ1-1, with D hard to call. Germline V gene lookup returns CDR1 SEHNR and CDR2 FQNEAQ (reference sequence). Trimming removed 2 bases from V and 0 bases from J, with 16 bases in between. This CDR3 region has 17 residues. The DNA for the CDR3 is TGTGCCAGCAGCTTATTTCCCCCCGGGGAGGTGAACACTGAAGCTTTCTTT. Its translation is CASSLFPPGEVNTEAFF.

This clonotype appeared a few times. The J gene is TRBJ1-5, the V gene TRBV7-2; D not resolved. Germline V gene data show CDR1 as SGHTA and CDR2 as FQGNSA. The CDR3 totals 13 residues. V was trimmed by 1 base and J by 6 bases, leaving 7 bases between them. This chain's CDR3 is CASSLGVGQPQHF. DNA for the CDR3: TGTGCCAGCAGCTTAGGCGTGGGTCAGCCCCAGCATTTT.

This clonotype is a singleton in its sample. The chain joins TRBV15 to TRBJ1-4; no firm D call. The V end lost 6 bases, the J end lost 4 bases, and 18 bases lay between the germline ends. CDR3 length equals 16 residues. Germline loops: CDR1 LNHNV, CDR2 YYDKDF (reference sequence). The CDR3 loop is CATSLSATVGNEKLFF. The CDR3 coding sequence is TGTGCCACCAGTCTTTCCGCTACGGTGGGTAATGAAAAACTGTTTTTT.

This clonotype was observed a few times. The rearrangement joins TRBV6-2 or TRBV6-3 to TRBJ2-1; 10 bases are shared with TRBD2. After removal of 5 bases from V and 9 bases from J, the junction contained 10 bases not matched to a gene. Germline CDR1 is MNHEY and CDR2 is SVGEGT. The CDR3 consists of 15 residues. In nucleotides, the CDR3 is TGTGCCAGCAGTCCCCAGCGGGGGGGCTTAGGTGAGCAGTTCTTC. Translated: CASSPQRGGLGEQFF.

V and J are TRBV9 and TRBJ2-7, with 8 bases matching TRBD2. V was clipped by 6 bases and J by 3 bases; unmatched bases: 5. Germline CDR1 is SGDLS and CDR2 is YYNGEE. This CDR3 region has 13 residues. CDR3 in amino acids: CASNRGGNYEQYF. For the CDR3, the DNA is TGTGCCAGCAACCGCGGGGGGAACTACGAGCAGTACTTC.

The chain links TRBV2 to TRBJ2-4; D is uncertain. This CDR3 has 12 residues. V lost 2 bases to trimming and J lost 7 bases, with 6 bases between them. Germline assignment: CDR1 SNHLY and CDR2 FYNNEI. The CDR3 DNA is TGTGCCAGCAGTGAAAGGCCCAACATTCAGTACTTC. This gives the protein CASSERPNIQYF.

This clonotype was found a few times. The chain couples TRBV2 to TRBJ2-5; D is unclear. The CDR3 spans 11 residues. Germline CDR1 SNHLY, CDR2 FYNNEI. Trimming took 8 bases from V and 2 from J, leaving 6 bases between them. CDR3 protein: CASAYQETQYF. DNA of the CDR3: TGTGCCAGCGCCTATCAAGAGACCCAGTACTTC.

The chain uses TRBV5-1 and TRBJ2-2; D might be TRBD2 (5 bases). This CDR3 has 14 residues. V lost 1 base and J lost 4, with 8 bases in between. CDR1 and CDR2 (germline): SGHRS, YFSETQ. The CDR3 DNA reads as TGCGCCAGCAGCTTGAGACGGGGCACCGGGGAGCTGTTTTTT. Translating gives CASSLRRGTGELFF.

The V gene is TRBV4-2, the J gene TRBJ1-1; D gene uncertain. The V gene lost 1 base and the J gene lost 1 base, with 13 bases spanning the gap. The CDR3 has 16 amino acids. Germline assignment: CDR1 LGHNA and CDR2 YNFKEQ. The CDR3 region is CASSQVGRLTNTEAFF. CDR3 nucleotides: TGTGCCAGCAGCCAAGTTGGGAGACTGACGAACACTGAAGCTTTCTTT.

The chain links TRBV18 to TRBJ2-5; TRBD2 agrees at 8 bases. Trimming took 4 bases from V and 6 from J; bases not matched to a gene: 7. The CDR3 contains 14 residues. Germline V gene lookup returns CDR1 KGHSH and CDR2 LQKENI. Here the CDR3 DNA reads TGTGCCAGCTCACTAACCGGGGGGGCGAAGACCCAGTACTTC. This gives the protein CASSLTGGAKTQYF.

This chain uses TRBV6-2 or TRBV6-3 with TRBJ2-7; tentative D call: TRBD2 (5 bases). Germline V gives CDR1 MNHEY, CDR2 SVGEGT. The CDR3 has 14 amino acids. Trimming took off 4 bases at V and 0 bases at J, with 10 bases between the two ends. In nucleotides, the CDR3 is TGTGCCAGCAGTTGGTCGGGGAGCTCCTACGAGCAGTACGTC. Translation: CASSWSGSSYEQYV.

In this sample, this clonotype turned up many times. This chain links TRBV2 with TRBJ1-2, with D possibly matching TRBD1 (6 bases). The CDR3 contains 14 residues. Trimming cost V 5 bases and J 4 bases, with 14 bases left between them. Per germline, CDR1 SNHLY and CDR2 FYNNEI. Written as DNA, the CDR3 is TGTGCCAGCAGTCCCCTTGGGACAAGCTATGGCTACACCTTC. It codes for CASSPLGTSYGYTF.

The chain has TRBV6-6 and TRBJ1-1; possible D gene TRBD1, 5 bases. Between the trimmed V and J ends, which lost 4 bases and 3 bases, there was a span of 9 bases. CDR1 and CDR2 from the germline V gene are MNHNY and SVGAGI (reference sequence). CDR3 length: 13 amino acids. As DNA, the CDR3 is TGTGCCAGCAGTTGGGGGAGGGACACTGAAGCTTTCTTT. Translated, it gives CASSWGRDTEAFF.